What follows is one TCR beta chain and its context. The CDR3 contains 15 residues. V lost 2 bases to trimming and J lost 3 bases; unmatched junction nucleotides: 3. Germline assignment: CDR1 MNHNS and CDR2 SASEGT. This entry is derived from a study of blood T cell repertoires in COVID-19. Across the whole study: Material from acute and convalescent COVID-19 was sourced from the United States, Italy and Spain. Sources were T cells, B-cell-depleted T cells, or PBMCs; the material itself was cDNA or gDNA.

Authors' methods: Nucleated cell number was recorded as an estimate derived from reference gene primer amplification. This table comes from immunoSEQ multiplex PCR, and its TCRdb copy is limited to in-frame clones, with some not included. Clone size and the V and J calls come from that table; the DNA yielded D and trimming. Seen here are 35,000 to 45,000 clones, roughly nine tenths observed once, and the top ten hold 9.2%. The sequence derives from a man in his fifties or sixties with active COVID-19. This chain links TRBV6-1 with TRBJ1-5; 8 bases are a match to TRBD1. The sample taken for sequencing was peripheral blood. The CDR3 loop is CASSELDRVNQPQHF. CDR3 sequence (DNA): TGTGCCAGCAGTGAACTGGACAGGGTCAATCAGCCCCAGCATTTT.